This record concerns one TCR beta chain sequence. The data originate from a study of radiation and T cells in renal cell carcinoma. The time point: blood 2 weeks post-SBRT. Treatment given: 15 Gy SBRT to primary tumor, nephrectomy 4 weeks later. Repertoires were generated with immunoSEQ multiplex PCR, while TCRdb's copy carries only in-frame clones and drops some. Among approximately 120,000 clones, roughly four fifths were seen once, and the ten largest hold 5.8%. The CDR3 totals 17 residues. The V and J ends lost 3 bases and 0 bases respectively, with 18 bases between them. CDR1 is SGDLS, CDR2 YYNGEE, per germline.

V gene TRBV9 combines with J gene TRBJ1-2; D is undetermined. The starting material was blood, obtained from a patient whose treatment included radiotherapy and nephrectomy. The receptor was isolated from a man aged 50 to 60 with renal cell carcinoma. The CDR3 DNA reads TGTGCCAGCAGCGAAGCCCCGGACGTAGGAGCTAACTATGGCTACACCTTC. Translated, it gives CASSEAPDVGANYGYTF.